This passage covers 9 T cell receptor beta chains from one sample sequenced in a study of CXCR3-negative and CXCR3-positive naive CD8 T cells. The libraries of TRB cDNA were prepared using 5' RACE with UMI labels. TCRdb re-called the 5' RACE reads and shows each CDR3 protein once, DNA omitted. The sample has tens of thousands of distinct CDR3 sequences. Sequenced: naive CXCR3- CD8+ T cells from blood. The subset is: CD45RO-CCR7+CD27+CD95- naive CD8+ T cells lacking CXCR3 (TNR3-). The receptors were sampled from a human donor in good health. Some clones in this sample may be carry-over from other donors' samples.

V usage is TRBV29-1 and J usage is TRBJ2-3; the TCRdb call, TRBD2, lacks DNA for checking. The CDR3 loop spans 14 amino acids. CDR1 and CDR2 (germline): SQVTM, ANQGSEA. The CDR3 spells CSAIGLHFTDTQYF.

The CDR3 is CSAELAGSTYQETQYF. The V and J genes are TRBV29-1 and TRBJ2-5; without DNA, the TCRdb call of TRBD2 cannot be checked. Per the germline V gene, CDR1 is SQVTM and CDR2 is ANQGSEA. The CDR3 totals 16 residues.

The CDR3 reads CASNLGFGVWGSEGYTF. V and J are TRBV28 and TRBJ1-2; with no DNA, the TCRdb D assignment of TRBD1 cannot be verified. This CDR3 is 17 amino acids long. Germline V CDR1 and CDR2: MDHEN, SYDVKM.

The rearrangement joins TRBV9 to TRBJ2-5; as DNA is missing, the TRBD2 call by TCRdb cannot be tested. Germline V gene sequence: CDR1 SGDLS, CDR2 YYNGEE. The CDR3 loop spans 18 amino acids. The CDR3 region is CASSVGGLAGGVQEAQYF.

The V gene is TRBV28, the J gene TRBJ1-3; the D call of TRBD1 rests on TCRdb alone, since no DNA is present to check it. The CDR3 has 16 amino acids. Germline CDR1 and CDR2: MDHEN and SYDVKM. The CDR3 sequence is CASRSTRTGGADTIYF.

This chain uses TRBV7-8 with TRBJ2-5; the D call of TRBD1 rests on TCRdb alone, since no DNA is present to check it. The CDR3 runs 15 residues. Germline V gives CDR1 SGHVS, CDR2 FQNEAQ. The CDR3 sequence is CASTQTGQAEETQYF.

The gene calls are TRBV7-2 and TRBJ2-3; TCRdb selects TRBD2, and the lack of DNA leaves this call unchecked. Germline lookup yields CDR1 SGHTA and CDR2 FQGNSA. CDR3 size: 14 residues. The CDR3 sequence is CASSPGLAGATQYF.

This sequence joins TRBV29-1 and TRBJ2-7; the D call of TRBD1 rests on TCRdb alone, since no DNA is present to check it. This CDR3 comprises 12 residues. Germline V gene sequence: CDR1 SQVTM, CDR2 ANQGSEA. The CDR3 sequence is CSVEAPTYEQYF.

The chain is built from TRBV29-1 and TRBJ2-5. Germline values: CDR1 SQVTM, CDR2 ANQGSEA. This CDR3 has 12 residues. Here the CDR3 reads CSVEGGVETQYF.